Listed here is a single T cell receptor (beta chain). The people who gave samples were healthy Caucasians from Russia, aged roughly 6 to 90. These data originate in a study of blood T cells in healthy people across ages. The CDR3 length is 15 residues. V was pared by 5 bases and J by 1 base, with 14 bases between. Germline V lookup: CDR1 MDHEN, CDR2 SYDVKM. The second PCR ran about 6 to 11 cycles with a sample-barcoded 5' primer and J-beta primers. MiXCR was run by TCRdb on the 5' RACE reads, yielding one entry per CDR3 protein. The data show about 1.6 million distinct CDR3 sequences, 30% to 35% seen once.

Sequencing was done on a sample of blood. The V call is TRBV28, the J call TRBJ2-5; no reliable D call. This TCR derives from a woman younger than 45 in good health. The CDR3, as DNA: TGTGCCAGCAGTCCCCCCAAGCAGTTCCAAGAGACCCAGTACTTC. Protein product: CASSPPKQFQETQYF. Based on the CDR3 plus reference TRBV28 and TRBJ2-5, the full variable domain is DVKVTQSSRYLVKRTGEKVFLECVQDMDHENMFWYRQDPGLGLRLIYFSYDVKMKEKGDIPEGYSVSREKKERFSLILESASTNQTSMYLCASSPPKQFQETQYFGPGTRLLVL.